This T cell receptor (beta chain) came from a study of response to subunit inactivated influenza vaccine. CDR1 SNHLY and CDR2 FYNNEI come from the germline V gene. The CDR3 contains 17 residues. V shed 6 bases, J shed 5 bases, and the junction held 16 bases outside the gene matches. TCRdb reprocessed the RT-PCR reads with MiXCR, giving one entry per CDR3 protein. Seen here are 500,000 to 550,000 distinct CDR3 sequences, less than 25% observed once, and the top ten hold around 2.8%. This sample also appeared in a second study, on T cells expressing NK-cell markers. That work adds: In generating TCR beta cDNA, 5'RACE template switching with UMIs was used. Similarly, these clonotypes led the CD3+CD56-NKG2C+ fraction as well in several donors.

The specimen comprised CD4+ T cells sorted from PBMCs, sampled less than 13 days after vaccination. The sequence was obtained from a man aged 50-60 years who received an inactivated influenza vaccine. This chain connects TRBV2 to TRBJ2-5, with 9 bases matching TRBD2. CDR3 sequence (DNA): TGTGCCAGCAGGGAACAGAGCGGGAGGAGGATAAGGGAGACCCAGTACTTC. This sequence encodes CASREQSGRRIRETQYF.